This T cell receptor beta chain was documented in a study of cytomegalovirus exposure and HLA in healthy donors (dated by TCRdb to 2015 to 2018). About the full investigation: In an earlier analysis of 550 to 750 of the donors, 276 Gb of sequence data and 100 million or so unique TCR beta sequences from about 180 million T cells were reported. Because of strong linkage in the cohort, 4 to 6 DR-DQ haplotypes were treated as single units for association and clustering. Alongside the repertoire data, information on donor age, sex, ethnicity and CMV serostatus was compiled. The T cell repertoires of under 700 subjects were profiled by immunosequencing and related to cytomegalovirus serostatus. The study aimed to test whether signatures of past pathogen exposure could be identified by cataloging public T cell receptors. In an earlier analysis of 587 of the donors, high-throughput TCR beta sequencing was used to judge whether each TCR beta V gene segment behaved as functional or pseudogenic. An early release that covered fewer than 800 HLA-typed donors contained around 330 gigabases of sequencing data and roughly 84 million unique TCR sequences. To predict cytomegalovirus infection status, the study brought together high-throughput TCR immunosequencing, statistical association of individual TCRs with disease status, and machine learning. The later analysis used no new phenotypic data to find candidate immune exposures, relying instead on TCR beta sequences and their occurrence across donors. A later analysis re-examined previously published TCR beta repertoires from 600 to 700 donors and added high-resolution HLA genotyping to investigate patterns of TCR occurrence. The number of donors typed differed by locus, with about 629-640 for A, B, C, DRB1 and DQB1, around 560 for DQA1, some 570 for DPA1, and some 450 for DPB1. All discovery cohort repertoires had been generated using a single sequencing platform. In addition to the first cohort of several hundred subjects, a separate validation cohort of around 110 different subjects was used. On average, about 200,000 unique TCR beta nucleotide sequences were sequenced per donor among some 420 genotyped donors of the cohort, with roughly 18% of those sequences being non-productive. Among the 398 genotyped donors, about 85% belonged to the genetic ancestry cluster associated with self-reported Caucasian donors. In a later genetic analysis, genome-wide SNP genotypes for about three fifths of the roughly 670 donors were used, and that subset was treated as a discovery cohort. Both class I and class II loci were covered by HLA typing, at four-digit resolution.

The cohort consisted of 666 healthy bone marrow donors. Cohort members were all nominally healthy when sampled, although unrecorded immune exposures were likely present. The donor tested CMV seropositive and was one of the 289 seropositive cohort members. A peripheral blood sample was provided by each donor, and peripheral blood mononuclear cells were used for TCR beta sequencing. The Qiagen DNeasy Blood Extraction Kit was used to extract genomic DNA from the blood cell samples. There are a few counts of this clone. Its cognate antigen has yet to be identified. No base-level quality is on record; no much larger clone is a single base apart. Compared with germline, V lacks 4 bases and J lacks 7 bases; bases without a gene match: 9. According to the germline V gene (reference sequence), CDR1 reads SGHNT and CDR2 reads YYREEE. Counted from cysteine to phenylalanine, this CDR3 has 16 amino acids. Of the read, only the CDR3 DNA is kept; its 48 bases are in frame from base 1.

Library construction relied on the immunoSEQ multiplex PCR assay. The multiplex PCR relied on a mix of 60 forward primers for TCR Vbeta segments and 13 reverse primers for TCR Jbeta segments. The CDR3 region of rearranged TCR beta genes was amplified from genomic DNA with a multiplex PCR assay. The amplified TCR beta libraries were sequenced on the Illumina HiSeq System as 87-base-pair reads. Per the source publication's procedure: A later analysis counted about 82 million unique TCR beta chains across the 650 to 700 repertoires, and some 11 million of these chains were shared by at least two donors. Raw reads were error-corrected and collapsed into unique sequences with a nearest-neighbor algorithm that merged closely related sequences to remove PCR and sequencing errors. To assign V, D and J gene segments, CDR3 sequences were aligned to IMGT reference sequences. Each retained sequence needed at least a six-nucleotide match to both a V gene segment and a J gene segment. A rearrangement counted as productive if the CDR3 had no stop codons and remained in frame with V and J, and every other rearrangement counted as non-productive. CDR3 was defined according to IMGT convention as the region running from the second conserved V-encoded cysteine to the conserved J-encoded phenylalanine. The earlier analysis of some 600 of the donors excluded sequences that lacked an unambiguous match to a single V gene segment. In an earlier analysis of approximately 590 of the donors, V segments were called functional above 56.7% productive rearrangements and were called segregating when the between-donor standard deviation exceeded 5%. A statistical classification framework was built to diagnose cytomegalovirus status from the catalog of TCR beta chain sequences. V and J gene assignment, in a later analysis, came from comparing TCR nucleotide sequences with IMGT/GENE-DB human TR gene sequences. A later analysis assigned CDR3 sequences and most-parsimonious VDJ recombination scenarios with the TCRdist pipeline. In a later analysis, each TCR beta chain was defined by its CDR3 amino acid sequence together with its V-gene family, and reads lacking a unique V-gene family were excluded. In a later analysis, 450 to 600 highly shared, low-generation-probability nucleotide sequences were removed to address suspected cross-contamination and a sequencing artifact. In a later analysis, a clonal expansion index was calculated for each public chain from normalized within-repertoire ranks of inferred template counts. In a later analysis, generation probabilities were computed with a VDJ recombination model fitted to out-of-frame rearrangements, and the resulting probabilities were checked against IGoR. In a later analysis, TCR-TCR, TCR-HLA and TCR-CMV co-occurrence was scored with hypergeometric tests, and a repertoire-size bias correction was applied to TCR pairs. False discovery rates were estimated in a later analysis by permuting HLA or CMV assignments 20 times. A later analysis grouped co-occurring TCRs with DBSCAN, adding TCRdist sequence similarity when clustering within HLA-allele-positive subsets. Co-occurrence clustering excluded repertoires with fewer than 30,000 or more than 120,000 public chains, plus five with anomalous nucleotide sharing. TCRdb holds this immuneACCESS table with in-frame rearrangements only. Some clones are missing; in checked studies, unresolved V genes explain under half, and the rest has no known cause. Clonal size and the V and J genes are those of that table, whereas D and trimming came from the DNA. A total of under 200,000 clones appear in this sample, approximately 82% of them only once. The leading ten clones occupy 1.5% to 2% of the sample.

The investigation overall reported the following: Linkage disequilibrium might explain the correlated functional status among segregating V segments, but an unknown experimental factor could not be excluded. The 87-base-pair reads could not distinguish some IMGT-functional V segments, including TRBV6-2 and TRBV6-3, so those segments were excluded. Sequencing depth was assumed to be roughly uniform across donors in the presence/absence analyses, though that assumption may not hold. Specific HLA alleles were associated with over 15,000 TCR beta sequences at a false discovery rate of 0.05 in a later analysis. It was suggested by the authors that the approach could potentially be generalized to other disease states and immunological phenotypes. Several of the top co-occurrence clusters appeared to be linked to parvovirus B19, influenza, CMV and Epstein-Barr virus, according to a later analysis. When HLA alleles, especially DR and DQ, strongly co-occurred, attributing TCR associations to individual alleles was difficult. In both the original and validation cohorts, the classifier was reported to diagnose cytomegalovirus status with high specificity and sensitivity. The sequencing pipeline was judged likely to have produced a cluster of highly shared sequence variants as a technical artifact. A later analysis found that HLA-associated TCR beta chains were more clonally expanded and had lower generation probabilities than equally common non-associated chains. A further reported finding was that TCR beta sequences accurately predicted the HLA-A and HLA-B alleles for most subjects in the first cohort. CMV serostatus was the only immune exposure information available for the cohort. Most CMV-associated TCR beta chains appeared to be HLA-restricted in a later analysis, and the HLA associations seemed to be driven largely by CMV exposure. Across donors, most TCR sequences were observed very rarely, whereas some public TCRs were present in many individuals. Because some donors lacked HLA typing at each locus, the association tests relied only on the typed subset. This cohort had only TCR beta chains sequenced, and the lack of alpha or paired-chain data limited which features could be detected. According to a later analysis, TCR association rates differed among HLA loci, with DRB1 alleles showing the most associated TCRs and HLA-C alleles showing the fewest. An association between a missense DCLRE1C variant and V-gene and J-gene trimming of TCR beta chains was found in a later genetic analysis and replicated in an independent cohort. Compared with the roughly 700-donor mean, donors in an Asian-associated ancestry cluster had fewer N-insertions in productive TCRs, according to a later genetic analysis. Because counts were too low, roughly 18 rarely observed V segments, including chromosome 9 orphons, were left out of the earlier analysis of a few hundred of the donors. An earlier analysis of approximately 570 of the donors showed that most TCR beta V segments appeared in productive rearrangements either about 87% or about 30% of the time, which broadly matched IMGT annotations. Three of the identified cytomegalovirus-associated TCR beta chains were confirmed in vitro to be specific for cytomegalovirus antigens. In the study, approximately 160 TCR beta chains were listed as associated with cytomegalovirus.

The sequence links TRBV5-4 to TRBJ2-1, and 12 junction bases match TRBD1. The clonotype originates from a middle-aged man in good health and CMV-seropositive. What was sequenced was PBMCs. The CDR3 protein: CASSTGPGQGANEQFF. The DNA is TGTGCCAGCAGCACCGGTCCGGGACAGGGGGCGAATGAGCAGTTCTTC.